The TCR beta chain under discussion was sequenced for a study of cytomegalovirus exposure and HLA in healthy donors. The CDR3 totals 15 residues. The V gene end was trimmed by 0 bases and the J gene end by 3 bases; junction bases not matched to a gene: 3. Germline CDR1 reads SGHRS; CDR2 reads YFSETQ. Study observations and caveats: Listed as cytomegalovirus-associated were more than 150 TCR beta chains.

For this clone: Antigen: not known.

Primers included in the PCR were 60 Vbeta and 13 Jbeta primers. Using immunoSEQ multiplex PCR, the repertoire was profiled, and TCRdb retains in-frame clones only, with some absent. The data hold about 75,000 clones, with around 84% observed a single time. The TCR was taken from a man between 65 and 85 years old in good health and CMV-seropositive. The sequencing sample was made of PBMCs. The J gene is TRBJ2-5, the V gene TRBV5-1; 9 bases are a match to TRBD2. CDR3 sequence (DNA): TGCGCCAGCAGCTTGGTTGCGGGAGGGGAAGAGACCCAGTACTTC. The encoded protein is CASSLVAGGEETQYF.